These 30 T cell receptor beta chains came from one sample sequenced in a study of cytotoxic CD8 clonotypes in ibrutinib-treated CLL. TCRdb's table, derived via immunoSEQ multiplex PCR, lists solely in-frame clones and lacks some. Of nearly 300,000 clones detected, less than 85% appear once; the ten largest clones hold about 5.8%. The sample was PBMCs, taken at disease progression, from a patient treated with ibrutinib. The source of these receptors is a human donor with chronic lymphocytic leukemia.

In this sample, this clone turned up a few times. The V gene is TRBV27, the J gene TRBJ1-4; 8 nucleotides match TRBD1. Germline V gene sequence: CDR1 MNHEY, CDR2 SMNVEV (reference sequence). Trimming took 0 bases from V and 10 from J; bases not matched to a gene: 4. The CDR3 contains 14 residues. CDR3 in amino acids: CASSLSDRGGKLFF. In DNA, the CDR3 is TGTGCCAGCAGTTTATCCGACAGGGGAGGAAAACTGTTTTTT. Complete variable domain (other parts from reference TRBV27 and TRBJ1-4): EAQVTQNPRYLITVTGKKLTVTCSQNMNHEYMSWYRQDPGLGLRQIYYSMNVEVTDKGDVPEGYKVSRKEKRNFPLILESPSPNQTSLYFCASSLSDRGGKLFFGSGTQLSVL.

This chain connects TRBV29-1 to TRBJ2-7; D assignment may be TRBD1 or TRBD2 (6 bases each). V lost 4 bases and J lost 5, with 12 bases in between. The V gene's germline CDR1 is SQVTM and CDR2 ANQGSEA. CDR3 size: 12 residues. The CDR3 sequence is CSVAQGGNEQYF. The CDR3 DNA reads TGCAGCGTTGCACAGGGAGGAAACGAGCAGTACTTC.

The chain is built from TRBV19 and TRBJ1-4; no clear D. The V gene lost 9 bases and the J gene lost 4 bases, with 12 bases spanning the gap. This CDR3 spans 13 amino acids. The germline gives CDR1 LNHDA, CDR2 SQIVND (reference sequence). CDR3 sequence: CASQGLFNEKLFF. CDR3 coding DNA: TGTGCCAGCCAAGGACTGTTTAATGAAAAACTGTTTTTT. Full variable domain (missing parts from reference TRBV19 and TRBJ1-4): DGGITQSPKYLFRKEGQNVTLSCEQNLNHDAMYWYRQDPGQGLRLIYYSQIVNDFQKGDIAEGYSVSREKKESFPLTVTSAQKNPTAFYLCASQGLFNEKLFFGSGTQLSVL.

The chain employs TRBV5-1 and TRBJ1-2; the D gene is possibly TRBD1 (6 bases). This CDR3 has 15 amino acids. CDR1 and CDR2 from the germline V gene are SGHRS and YFSETQ. Trimming removed 2 bases from V and 5 bases from J, with 16 bases in between. The CDR3: CASSFLGAISYGYTF. The CDR3 coding sequence is TGCGCCAGCAGCTTTTTGGGGGCCATATCGTATGGCTACACCTTC.

In this sample, this clone turned up a few times. J is TRBJ1-4 and V is TRBV19; no firm D call. CDR3 size: 16 residues. Germline-derived CDR1 and CDR2 are LNHDA and SQIVND (reference sequence). V lost 4 bases to trimming and J lost 0 bases, with 12 bases between them. The CDR3 DNA reads as TGTGCCAGTAGTACCCCCCGGAGTGCAACTAATGAAAAACTGTTTTTT. It codes for CASSTPRSATNEKLFF. Combining the CDR3 with reference TRBV19 and TRBJ1-4 gives the whole variable domain DGGITQSPKYLFRKEGQNVTLSCEQNLNHDAMYWYRQDPGQGLRLIYYSQIVNDFQKGDIAEGYSVSREKKESFPLTVTSAQKNPTAFYLCASSTPRSATNEKLFFGSGTQLSVL.

The chain carries TRBV28 and TRBJ2-7; TRBD2 is a possible D gene (6 bases). The germline V gene has CDR1 MDHEN and CDR2 SYDVKM. The V end was cut by 1 base, the J end by 2 bases, with 12 bases between. This CDR3 has 15 amino acids. For the CDR3, the DNA is TGTGCCAGCAGTTTATTTAGACTAGTTACCTACGAGCAGTACTTC. It yields the protein CASSLFRLVTYEQYF.

Here the CDR3 DNA reads TGTGCCAGCAGCAAAAAGAAGAAAATGGACAGTTCCCTGTGGAATGAGCAGTTCTTC. It is translated as CASSKKKKMDSSLWNEQFF. The genes are TRBV7-3 and TRBJ2-1; weak D call: TRBD1 (6 bases). Trimming cost V 5 bases and J 7 bases, with 30 bases left between them. The CDR3 runs 19 residues. CDR1 is SGHTA, CDR2 FQGTGA, per germline. The full variable domain, rest sourced from reference TRBV7-3 and TRBJ2-1, is GAGVSQTPSNKVTEKGKYVELRCDPISGHTALYWYRQSLGQGPEFLIYFQGTGAADDSGLPNDRFFAVRPEGSVSTLKIQRTERGDSAVYLCASSKKKKMDSSLWNEQFFGPGTRLTVL.

The chain employs TRBV29-1 and TRBJ1-2; 11 positions agree with TRBD1. The CDR3 extends over 14 amino acids. Germline lookup yields CDR1 SQVTM and CDR2 ANQGSEA. Trimming removed 4 bases from V and 3 bases from J; junction bases left unmatched: 4. The CDR3 here is CSVVGDRGDYGYTF. In DNA, the CDR3 is TGCAGCGTTGTTGGGGACAGGGGGGACTATGGCTACACCTTC.

This chain connects TRBV7-9 to TRBJ2-7; D may match TRBD1 or TRBD2 (5 bases each). The CDR3 runs 13 residues. V lost 7 bases to trimming and J lost 6 bases, with 16 bases between them. Germline assignment: CDR1 SEHNR and CDR2 FQNEAQ (reference sequence). The CDR3: CASTVGWDGEQYF. The CDR3 DNA follows: TGTGCCAGCACCGTAGGGTGGGACGGCGAGCAGTACTTC.

This clone was counted at least ten times. The CDR3 here is CASSLVYSSYNEQFF. The CDR3, as DNA: TGTGCCAGCAGCCTTGTTTATTCCTCCTACAATGAGCAGTTCTTC. The rearrangement links TRBV14 to TRBJ2-1; D gene unclear. The CDR3 covers 15 residues. V was pared by 4 bases and J by 0 bases, with 10 bases between. Germline V gene data show CDR1 as SGHDN and CDR2 as FVKESK.

The V gene is TRBV28, the J gene TRBJ1-2; maybe TRBD1 (6 bases). Germline lookup yields CDR1 MDHEN and CDR2 SYDVKM. This CDR3 spans 16 amino acids. Trimming pared 8 bases from V and 1 base from J, leaving 20 bases between. The CDR3 protein is CASDITGQGSNYGYTF. The DNA of the CDR3 is TGTGCCAGCGACATCACCGGGCAGGGGAGTAACTATGGCTACACCTTC.

This sequence joins TRBV11-3 and TRBJ2-1, with D possibly being TRBD1 (5 bases). The V gene lost 6 bases and the J gene lost 0 bases, with 12 bases spanning the gap. CDR1 is SGHNT, CDR2 YENEEA, per germline. The CDR3 contains 15 residues. The CDR3 DNA sequence: TGTGCCAGCAGTTCCAGGGTTGGCTCCTACAATGAGCAGTTCTTC. Translated, it gives CASSSRVGSYNEQFF.

About this clone itself: The junction shows a germline mismatch at one end, possibly a read error. The chain recombines TRBV29-1 with TRBJ1-2, with a weak D call TRBD1 (5 bases). The CDR3 contains 11 residues. Germline assignment: CDR1 SQVTM and CDR2 ANQGSEA. The CDR3 loop is CSVEVREGFAF. The CDR3 bases are TGCAGCGTTGAAGTTCGCGAGGGGTTCGCCTTC.

In nucleotides, the CDR3 is TGTGCCAGCAGTTACTCGCCTGGAAACACCATATATTTT. Amino acids: CASSYSPGNTIYF. The J gene is TRBJ1-3, the V gene TRBV6-5; no reliable D call. This CDR3 is built from 13 residues. Trimming took 0 bases from V and 2 from J, leaving 2 bases between them. CDR1 and CDR2 (germline): MNHEY, SVGAGI.

The chain joins TRBV9 to TRBJ2-4; D possibly corresponds to TRBD2 (6 bases). Deletions cut 3 bases from V and 8 bases from J, with 18 bases between. This CDR3 has 15 residues. Germline CDR1 is SGDLS and CDR2 is YYNGEE. DNA of the CDR3: TGTGCCAGCAGCGCTGTCGGGAGCGGTTACGACATTCAGTACTTC. Protein sequence: CASSAVGSGYDIQYF.

The genes are TRBV28 and TRBJ2-1; D gene unclear. V lost 3 bases and J 0 bases, leaving 3 bases between the germline ends. This CDR3 spans 13 amino acids. Per germline, CDR1 MDHEN and CDR2 SYDVKM. The CDR3 loop reads CASSFSSYNEQFF. In DNA form, the CDR3 reads TGTGCCAGCAGTTTTAGCTCCTACAATGAGCAGTTCTTC.

The rearrangement uses TRBV29-1 and TRBJ1-1; D perhaps matches TRBD1 (5 bases). Germline V gene lookup returns CDR1 SQVTM and CDR2 ANQGSEA. Trimming removed 1 base at V and 11 bases at J, with 17 bases between. This CDR3 contains 13 residues. The CDR3 DNA reads TGCAGCGTTGAAGGGGGGGGACCCGGTGGGGCTTTCTTT. This codes for CSVEGGGPGGAFF.

This clone showed up just a few times. The genes are TRBV27 and TRBJ2-4, with D possibly being TRBD1 (5 bases). This CDR3 is built from 16 residues. Deletions cut 7 bases from V and 7 bases from J, with 23 bases between. Germline V CDR1 and CDR2: MNHEY, SMNVEV (reference sequence). The CDR3 sequence is CASTKSMTARRNIQYF. The DNA of the CDR3 is TGTGCCAGCACAAAGTCCATGACAGCCCGACGGAACATTCAGTACTTC.

CDR3 protein: CASSLNARQVDGNTIYF. Here the CDR3 DNA reads TGTGCCAGCAGCTTAAACGCACGGCAGGTAGATGGAAACACCATATATTTT. J is TRBJ1-3 and V is TRBV7-9; D is unclear. Germline-derived CDR1 and CDR2 are SEHNR and FQNEAQ (reference sequence). The CDR3 contains 17 residues. Trimming stripped 2 bases from V and 3 bases from J, with 17 bases between.

The genes are TRBV4-1 and TRBJ1-4, with D tentatively TRBD1 (5 bases). The V end was cut by 3 bases, the J end by 1 base, with 18 bases between. This CDR3 comprises 18 residues. Germline CDR1 reads MGHRA; CDR2 reads YSYEKL. The CDR3 coding sequence is TGCGCCAGCAGCCAGTTTAGGCAGGGAGTGGGAACTAATGAAAAACTGTTTTTT. As protein: CASSQFRQGVGTNEKLFF.

Written as DNA, the CDR3 is TGTGCCAGCATTAGACTAGCGGGGGCCTTCAATGAGCAGTTCTTC. It translates to CASIRLAGAFNEQFF. The chain combines TRBV2 with TRBJ2-1; TRBD2 matches 12 bases. In germline, CDR1 is SNHLY, CDR2 FYNNEI. Trimming cost V 7 bases and J 6 bases; bases outside gene matches: 7. The CDR3 is 15 amino acids.

The chain is built from TRBV2 and TRBJ2-1, with TRBD2 matching 12 bases. The CDR3 extends over 18 amino acids. The germline V gene has CDR1 SNHLY and CDR2 FYNNEI. The junction had 9 bases not matched to a gene; V was cut back by 2 bases and J by 4 bases. CDR3 in amino acids: CASSETRTSGKRYNEQFF. As DNA, the CDR3 is TGTGCCAGCAGTGAAACGCGGACTAGCGGGAAACGTTACAATGAGCAGTTCTTC.

In its sample, this clone was seen a few times. This sequence joins TRBV4-1 and TRBJ2-4; unclear D gene. Germline V lookup: CDR1 MGHRA, CDR2 YSYEKL. The CDR3 spans 16 residues. V was clipped by 0 bases and J by 9 bases, with 18 bases between them. Here the CDR3 reads CASSQDPPVGLGIQYF. In DNA, the CDR3 is TGCGCCAGCAGCCAAGATCCCCCGGTAGGCTTAGGCATTCAGTACTTC.

As for this clone: A junction end diverges from the germline sequence, so it may reflect a read error. The rearrangement joins TRBV28 to TRBJ2-7, with D unresolved. Per germline, CDR1 MDHEN and CDR2 SYDVKM. This CDR3 has 11 amino acids. The CDR3 spells CASKGLGEQYF. The CDR3 bases are TGTGCAAGCAAGGGTTTGGGGGAGCAGTACTTC.

This chain links TRBV2 with TRBJ2-2; D is undetermined. Trimming pared 7 bases from V and 0 bases from J, leaving 9 bases between. The CDR3 is made up of 14 amino acids. Per the germline V gene, CDR1 is SNHLY and CDR2 is FYNNEI. CDR3 coding DNA: TGTGCCAGCATTCTTACAGCGAACACCGGGGAGCTGTTTTTT. Encoded protein: CASILTANTGELFF.

The chain links TRBV10-3 to TRBJ1-5; D is unclear. There are 16 residues in the CDR3. The V end lost 6 bases, the J end lost 0 bases, and 15 bases lay between the germline ends. In germline, CDR1 is ENHRY, CDR2 SYGVKD. CDR3 DNA: TGTGCCATCAGACCGGACGGTCCCTATAGCAATCAGCCCCAGCATTTT. This gives the protein CAIRPDGPYSNQPQHF.

The gene calls are TRBV5-4 and TRBJ2-7; the D is unclear. The CDR3 sequence is 9 residues long. Germline V gives CDR1 SGHNT, CDR2 YYREEE (reference sequence). V was trimmed by 4 bases and J by 6 bases, leaving 2 bases between them. The CDR3 coding sequence is TGTGCCAGCAGCCCCGAGCAGTACTTC. Translation gives CASSPEQYF.

This chain links TRBV29-1 with TRBJ2-1, with D perhaps matching TRBD1 (6 bases). The CDR3 is 15 amino acids. Germline values: CDR1 SQVTM, CDR2 ANQGSEA. Trimming removed 0 bases from V and 1 base from J, with 10 bases in between. The CDR3 bases are TGCAGCGTTGAAGAAGGAACAGGGTCCTACAATGAGCAGTTCTTC. Its translation is CSVEEGTGSYNEQFF.

As for this clone: Germline is not matched at one junction end, which may reflect a read error. The CDR3 region has the DNA TGTGCCAGCCAAACCGGGACTACCCAAGAGGCCCAGTACTTC. Its protein product is CASQTGTTQEAQYF. The chain combines TRBV2 with TRBJ2-5, with TRBD2 matching over 7 bases. This CDR3 is built from 14 residues. Germline assignment: CDR1 SNHLY and CDR2 FYNNEI.

The chain has TRBV11-2 and TRBJ2-5; maybe TRBD1 (6 bases). V lost 5 bases and J 1 base, leaving 11 bases between the germline ends. CDR3 size: 14 residues. Germline V gene sequence: CDR1 SGHAT, CDR2 FQNNGV. The CDR3 DNA sequence: TGTGCCAGCAGCCTCCAGGGGCGCCAAGAGACCCAGTACTTC. Protein product: CASSLQGRQETQYF.